This TCR beta chain was identified in a study of T cell responses to AZD1222 COVID-19 vaccine. The study, taken as a whole, reports: Clonal diversity was possibly underestimated, and the donors were mostly white British, with more females. Breadth and depth of Spike-specific TCRs rose after two AZD1222 doses.

The CDR3 length is 12 residues. V was shortened by 5 bases and J by 5 bases, with 9 bases between the two germline ends. In germline, CDR1 is LNHNV, CDR2 YYDKDF (reference sequence). On this clone: The antigen is unknown.

Libraries were prepared by immunoSEQ multiplex PCR; TCRdb keeps only in-frame clonotypes and omits some of them. The sample lists some 150,000 clones, approximately 90% seen once, with 3% to 3.5% in the top ten. The chain links TRBV15 to TRBJ1-2; D possibly corresponds to TRBD1 (5 bases). The TCR originated in an adult in good health. The material sequenced was peripheral blood, taken on day 0 of MenACWY control vaccination. CDR3 bases: TGTGCCACCAGCGGGGAGGGGTATGGCTACACCTTC. Translating it yields CATSGEGYGYTF.